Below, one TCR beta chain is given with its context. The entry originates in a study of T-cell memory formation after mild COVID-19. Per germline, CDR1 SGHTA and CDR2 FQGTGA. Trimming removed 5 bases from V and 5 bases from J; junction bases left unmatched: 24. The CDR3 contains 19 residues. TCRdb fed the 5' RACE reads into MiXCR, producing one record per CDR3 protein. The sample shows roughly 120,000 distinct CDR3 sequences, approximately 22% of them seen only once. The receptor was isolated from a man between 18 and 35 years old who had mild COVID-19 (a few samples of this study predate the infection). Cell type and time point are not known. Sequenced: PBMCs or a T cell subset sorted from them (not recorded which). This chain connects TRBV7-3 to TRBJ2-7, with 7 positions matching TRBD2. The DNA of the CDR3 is TGTGCCAGCAGCCTCCTTGGCGGAACCGGGACTACAGTTTTGGACGAGCAGTACTTC. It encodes CASSLLGGTGTTVLDEQYF. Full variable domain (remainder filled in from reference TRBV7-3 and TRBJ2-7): GAGVSQTPSNKVTEKGKYVELRCDPISGHTALYWYRQSLGQGPEFLIYFQGTGAADDSGLPNDRFFAVRPEGSVSTLKIQRTERGDSAVYLCASSLLGGTGTTVLDEQYFGPGTRLTVT.